The T cell receptor (beta chain) under discussion was sequenced for a study of T cell changes during pregnancy in multiple sclerosis. This clone was counted once. Profiling relied on immunoSEQ multiplex PCR, and the TCRdb table lists in-frame clones only, not all of them. This sample has 40,000 to 60,000 clones; 85% to 95% occur once, and the top ten carry 0.65% to 0.7%. CDR1 LNHNV and CDR2 YYDKDF come from the germline V gene (reference sequence). V lost 3 bases to trimming and J lost 6 bases; unmatched junction nucleotides: 6. CDR3 length: 16 residues. Sequenced material: CD4+ T cells from peripheral blood mononuclear cells, taken in the third trimester of pregnancy. This TCR came from a female donor with multiple sclerosis, enrolled in a pregnancy study. The V gene is TRBV15, the J gene TRBJ2-2, with TRBD2 matching 11 bases. In DNA, the CDR3 is TGTGCCACCAGCAGCTACACTAGCGGGAGATCCGGGGAGCTGTTTTTT. Its translation is CATSSYTSGRSGELFF.